The clone carrying this T cell receptor (beta chain) was observed a few times. The study assigned cohorts using participant-reported clinical history. The source of the sample is a study of blood T cell repertoires in COVID-19. Study-level background: Acute-phase and convalescent COVID-19 samples originated in the United States, Italy and Spain.

This CDR3 comprises 12 residues. V dropped 5 bases and J dropped 11 bases, with 15 bases sitting between them. Germline V gene sequence: CDR1 SGHVS, CDR2 FQNEAQ. Clones were read by immunoSEQ multiplex PCR, and TCRdb kept only the in-frame ones, dropping some. The sample yields some 250,000 clones, approximately 90% seen once. This TCR was recovered from a man between 40 and 49 years old who had recovered from COVID-19. This chain connects TRBV7-8 to TRBJ1-1; D is unresolved. Input material: PBMCs or T cells enriched from blood (not recorded which). CDR3 sequence reads: CASSPPRPGAFF. The CDR3 bases are TGTGCCAGCAGCCCCCCCCGTCCCGGGGCTTTCTTT. The full variable domain, with the rest looked up from reference TRBV7-8 and TRBJ1-1, is GAGVSQSPRYKVAKRGQDVALRCDPISGHVSLFWYQQALGQGPEFLTYFQNEAQLDKSGLPSDRFFAERPEGSVSTLKIQRTQQEDSAVYLCASSPPRPGAFFGQGTRLTVV.